This TCR beta chain was sequenced for a study of a mutant IDH1 vaccine in newly diagnosed glioma. Documented time point: baseline, week 1 (first vaccination visit). Stated treatment: pre-vaccination baseline after standard-of-care therapy. The CDR3 is 13 residues long. Trimming shortened V by 3 bases and J by 4 bases, and 9 bases separated the two germline ends. CDR1 is MDHEN and CDR2 is SYDVKM in the germline V gene. Profiling relied on immunoSEQ multiplex PCR, and the TCRdb table lists in-frame clones only, not all of them. The sample shows about 66,000 clones, approximately 86% of them seen only once.

The V and J genes are TRBV28 and TRBJ1-2; D gene unclear. The sequence derives from a young man with glioma. This specimen consisted of PBMCs, obtained from a glioma patient treated with radiotherapy, temozolomide or both. The DNA of the CDR3 is TGTGCCAGCAGTTTGAAGGCGAGCTATGGCTACACCTTC. Its translation: CASSLKASYGYTF.